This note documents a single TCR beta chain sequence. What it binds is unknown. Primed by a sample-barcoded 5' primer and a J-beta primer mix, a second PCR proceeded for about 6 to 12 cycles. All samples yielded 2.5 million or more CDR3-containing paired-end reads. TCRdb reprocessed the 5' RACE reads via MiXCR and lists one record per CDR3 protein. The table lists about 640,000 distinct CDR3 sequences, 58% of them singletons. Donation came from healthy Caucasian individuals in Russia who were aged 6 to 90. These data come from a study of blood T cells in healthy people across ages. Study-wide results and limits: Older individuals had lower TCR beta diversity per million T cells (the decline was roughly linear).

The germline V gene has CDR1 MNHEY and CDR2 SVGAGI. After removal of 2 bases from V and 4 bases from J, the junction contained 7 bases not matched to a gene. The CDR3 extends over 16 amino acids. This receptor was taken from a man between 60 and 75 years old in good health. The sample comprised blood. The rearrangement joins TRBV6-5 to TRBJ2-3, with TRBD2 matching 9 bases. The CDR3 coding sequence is TGTGCCAGCAGTTACGGGGGACTAGCCAACCCAGATACGCAGTATTTT. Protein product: CASSYGGLANPDTQYF.